The 31 T cell receptor beta chains in this list originate from one sample, sequenced in a study of cytomegalovirus exposure and HLA in healthy donors. PCR was performed using 60 Vbeta and 13 Jbeta primers. The repertoire was sequenced with immunoSEQ multiplex PCR; TCRdb's copy has only in-frame clones and lacks some. In the table there are around 180,000 clones, 84% of which are singletons. Material: PBMCs. The receptors derive from a girl under 10 years old in good health and CMV-seropositive.

V is TRBV5-1 and J is TRBJ2-5; 11 bases map to TRBD1. The closer fit of TRBJ2-7 to the DNA end suggests the J call may be wrong. Germline-derived CDR1 and CDR2 are SGHRS and YFSETQ. The CDR3 extends over 15 amino acids. The CDR3 sequence: CASSSGQGALNEQYF. The CDR3 nucleotides read TGCGCCAGCAGTTCCGGACAGGGGGCTCTGAACGAGCAGTACTTC.

The chain couples TRBV6-5 to TRBJ1-5, with D unresolved. This CDR3 is built from 13 residues. Germline CDR1 and CDR2: MNHEY and SVGAGI. Trimming took 4 bases from V and 4 from J, leaving 8 bases between them. The CDR3 region is CASSWGGNQPQHF. The CDR3 DNA is TGTGCCAGCAGTTGGGGAGGAAATCAGCCCCAGCATTTT.

The chain links TRBV7-9 to TRBJ1-5, with a weak D call TRBD1 (6 bases). The length of the CDR3 is 18 residues. Germline CDR1 and CDR2: SEHNR and FQNEAQ (reference sequence). V lost 1 base to trimming and J lost 0 bases, with 16 bases between them. CDR3 amino acids: CASSLGRTATHSNQPQHF. The CDR3 nucleotides are TGTGCCAGCAGCTTAGGAAGGACAGCGACCCATAGCAATCAGCCCCAGCATTTT.

The count of this clone is one. The chain employs TRBV5-4 and TRBJ2-1, with no clear D. This CDR3 is built from 17 residues. Germline V lookup: CDR1 SGHNT, CDR2 YYREEE (reference sequence). Between the trimmed V and J ends, which lost 0 bases and 2 bases, there was a span of 15 bases. The CDR3 region is CASSLGGSTRTYNEQFF. CDR3 sequence (DNA): TGTGCCAGCAGCTTGGGTGGTAGCACAAGGACCTACAATGAGCAGTTCTTC. The entire variable domain, with the rest obtained from reference TRBV5-4 and TRBJ2-1, is as follows: ETGVTQSPTHLIKTRGQQVTLRCSSQSGHNTVSWYQQALGQGPQFIFQYYREEENGRGNFPPRFSGLQFPNYSSELNVNALELDDSALYLCASSLGGSTRTYNEQFFGPGTRLTVL.

The rearrangement uses TRBV4-1 and TRBJ2-1; 12 nucleotides agree with TRBD2. The germline V gene has CDR1 MGHRA and CDR2 YSYEKL. V trimming: 3 bases; J trimming: 9 bases; junction bases outside the gene matches: 6. The length of the CDR3 is 15 residues. CDR3 protein: CASSHPGLAGIEQFF. The CDR3 nucleotides read TGCGCCAGCAGCCATCCGGGACTAGCGGGTATTGAGCAGTTCTTC.

This chain joins TRBV5-4 and TRBJ1-2; tentative D call: TRBD1 (5 bases). Germline CDR1 SGHNT, CDR2 YYREEE (reference sequence). The CDR3 totals 13 residues. The germline V and J ends were trimmed by 2 bases and 7 bases, with 12 bases remaining between them. The CDR3 is CASSFKGRVGYTF. The DNA for the CDR3 is TGTGCCAGCAGCTTTAAGGGGAGGGTTGGCTACACCTTC.

The rearrangement joins TRBV2 to TRBJ2-1, with a possible D match to TRBD1 (5 bases). The ends were cut back, 8 bases at V and 6 bases at J, with 11 bases in the middle. Germline V lookup: CDR1 SNHLY, CDR2 FYNNEI. The CDR3 has 12 residues. This CDR3 reads CASGIGANEQFF. The CDR3 region has the DNA TGTGCCAGCGGAATAGGGGCCAATGAGCAGTTCTTC.

The chain combines TRBV7-2 with TRBJ1-4; TRBD1 might be the D (5 bases). Per germline, CDR1 SGHTA and CDR2 FQGNSA. Deletions cut 3 bases from V and 5 bases from J, with 10 bases between. The CDR3 runs 14 residues. The CDR3 sequence: CASSFSGGNEKLFF. The CDR3 coding sequence is TGTGCCAGCAGCTTTTCGGGGGGAAATGAAAAACTGTTTTTT.

The rearrangement links TRBV25-1 to TRBJ2-1, with a tentative D call TRBD1 (5 bases). Trimming removed 6 bases from V and 6 bases from J, with 12 bases in between. This CDR3 region has 13 residues. CDR1 is MGHDK, CDR2 SYGVNS, per germline. CDR3: CASRKGLRNEQFF. The CDR3 region has the DNA TGTGCCAGCAGAAAGGGGCTCCGCAATGAGCAGTTCTTC.

The rearrangement joins TRBV7-9 to TRBJ2-2; 7 positions agree with TRBD2. CDR1 and CDR2 from the germline V gene are SEHNR and FQNEAQ (reference sequence). This CDR3 is built from 17 residues. Trimming removed 1 base from V and 6 bases from J; junction bases left unmatched: 11. CDR3 in amino acids: CASSLGAFGGSAGELFF. CDR3 DNA: TGTGCCAGCAGCTTAGGTGCATTCGGCGGGAGTGCCGGGGAGCTGTTTTTT.

The chain combines TRBV2 with TRBJ2-3; 11 nucleotides line up with TRBD2. V lost 7 bases and J lost 1; bases outside the gene matches: 4. Germline assignment: CDR1 SNHLY and CDR2 FYNNEI. The CDR3 runs 15 residues. CDR3 sequence: CASTVAGGGTDTQYF. DNA of the CDR3: TGTGCCAGCACTGTAGCGGGGGGGGGCACAGATACGCAGTATTTT.

V and J are TRBV5-5 and TRBJ1-5; tentatively, D is TRBD1 (5 bases). The V gene lost 3 bases and the J gene lost 7 bases, with 14 bases spanning the gap. The CDR3 spans 14 residues. CDR1 is SGHKS and CDR2 is YYEKEE in the germline V gene (reference sequence). CDR3 bases: TGTGCCAGCAGCTCCACCGGGGGTGGCCAGCCCCAGCATTTT. This gives the protein CASSSTGGGQPQHF.

The V and J genes are TRBV25-1 and TRBJ2-7, with D possibly being TRBD1 (6 bases). V lost 7 bases and J lost 2, with 12 bases in between. Per germline, CDR1 MGHDK and CDR2 SYGVNS. The CDR3 spans 13 residues. The CDR3 DNA reads TGTGCCAGCACCCGGACAGAGACCTACGAGCAGTACTTC. Translation gives CASTRTETYEQYF.

This chain joins TRBV7-3 and TRBJ2-3, with TRBD2 matching 7 bases. The CDR3 length is 15 residues. The V gene end was trimmed by 1 base and the J gene end by 7 bases; junction bases not matched to a gene: 8. Germline V lookup: CDR1 SGHTA, CDR2 FQGTGA. DNA of the CDR3: TGTGCCAGCAGCTTAATACTAGCGACCGTTAATACGCAGTATTTT. Translating gives CASSLILATVNTQYF.

The chain carries TRBV4-1 and TRBJ2-1; 8 nucleotides match TRBD2. V lost 4 bases and J lost 5; bases outside the gene matches: 10. The CDR3 has 16 amino acids. Germline V lookup: CDR1 MGHRA, CDR2 YSYEKL. Here the CDR3 reads CASSRGLAGTNNEQFF. As DNA, the CDR3 is TGCGCCAGCAGCCGAGGATTAGCGGGGACTAACAATGAGCAGTTCTTC.

The J gene is TRBJ1-1, the V gene TRBV2; 10 positions agree with TRBD1. The trim removed 8 bases at V and 4 bases at J, leaving 16 bases unmatched. This CDR3 region has 17 residues. Germline V gene data show CDR1 as SNHLY and CDR2 as FYNNEI. The CDR3 region has the DNA TGTGCCAGCCACAAAGGACAGGGGGGATCGTGGAGCACTGAAGCTTTCTTT. This gives the protein CASHKGQGGSWSTEAFF. Variable domain in full (rest from reference TRBV2 and TRBJ1-1): EPEVTQTPSHQVTQMGQEVILRCVPISNHLYFYWYRQILGQKVEFLVSFYNNEISEKSEIFDDQFSVERPDGSNFTLKIRSTKLEDSAMYFCASHKGQGGSWSTEAFFGQGTRLTVV.

This clone is a singleton in its sample. V usage is TRBV6-6 and J usage is TRBJ2-1; perhaps TRBD1 as D (5 bases). Trimming pared 4 bases from V and 1 base from J, leaving 11 bases between. The CDR3 length is 15 residues. Germline CDR1 is MNHNY and CDR2 is SVGAGI (reference sequence). CDR3 in DNA: TGTGCCAGCAGTTTCGACTCAGGGTCCTACAATGAGCAGTTCTTC. Translating gives CASSFDSGSYNEQFF.

The V gene is TRBV2, the J gene TRBJ2-3, with D possibly matching TRBD2 (5 bases). The CDR3 runs 16 residues. CDR1 SNHLY and CDR2 FYNNEI come from the germline V gene. V was shortened by 4 bases and J by 4 bases, with 18 bases between the two germline ends. The CDR3 loop reads CASSGWEFFLADTQYF. The DNA for the CDR3 is TGTGCCAGCAGTGGTTGGGAGTTCTTTCTGGCAGATACGCAGTATTTT.

The CDR3 DNA reads TGTGCCAGCTCACCAAAGGGACTCCCGGTGGCGAGCTCTGGGGCCAACGTCCTGACTTTC. Encoded protein: CASSPKGLPVASSGANVLTF. This chain connects TRBV18 to TRBJ2-6; possibly TRBD2 for D (6 bases). Trimming shortened V by 2 bases and J by 0 bases, and 20 bases separated the two germline ends. From germline, CDR1 is KGHSH and CDR2 LQKENI. CDR3 size: 20 residues.

Notes on this clone: Additional DNA sequences in this sample encode the identical CDR3. The chain has TRBV19 and TRBJ1-1, with 8 bases aligning to TRBD1. CDR3 size: 14 residues. The germline CDR1 and CDR2 sequences are LNHDA and SQIVND (reference sequence). V gave up 6 bases and J gave up 1 base; unmatched junction bases: 4. The CDR3 sequence is CASSTGQGNTEAFF. Here the CDR3 DNA reads TGTGCCAGTAGCACAGGACAGGGGAACACTGAAGCTTTCTTT.

The chain couples TRBV30 to TRBJ2-1, with TRBD2 matching over 8 bases. Germline CDR1 is GTSNPN and CDR2 is SVGIG (reference sequence). The junction had 7 bases not matched to a gene; V was cut back by 8 bases and J by 4 bases. The CDR3 is 13 amino acids. DNA for the CDR3: TGTGCCCGGCGGGCTAGCGGGTACAATGAGCAGTTCTTC. Protein: CARRASGYNEQFF.

This chain links TRBV29-1 with TRBJ2-7, with D tentatively TRBD1 (6 bases). V was shortened by 1 base and J by 3 bases, with 16 bases between the two germline ends. The CDR3 consists of 15 residues. Germline CDR1 reads SQVTM; CDR2 reads ANQGSEA. The CDR3 DNA reads TGCAGCGTTGAAGGCCGAGGACAGAGATACTACGAGCAGTACTTC. It specifies CSVEGRGQRYYEQYF.

This clone has a single count. The rearrangement joins TRBV7-9 to TRBJ2-1; 9 nucleotides align to TRBD2. The CDR3 has 16 residues. J gave up 8 bases and V 6 bases, and 14 bases lay outside the gene matches. Germline-derived CDR1 and CDR2 are SEHNR and FQNEAQ (reference sequence). CDR3 DNA: TGTGCCAGCAGTCAGTATAGCGGGAGAAATTTCTATGAGCAGTTCTTC. The encoded protein is CASSQYSGRNFYEQFF.

This chain uses TRBV19 with TRBJ2-1, with a possible D match to TRBD1 (6 bases). Germline lookup yields CDR1 LNHDA and CDR2 SQIVND (reference sequence). The CDR3 has 16 residues. The germline V and J ends were trimmed by 5 bases and 3 bases, with 17 bases remaining between them. Here the CDR3 DNA reads TGTGCCAGTAGTCCTATGCACCGGGACAACTACAATGAGCAGTTCTTC. This sequence encodes CASSPMHRDNYNEQFF.

The chain is built from TRBV27 and TRBJ2-1, with TRBD1 as a possible D gene (5 bases). CDR3 length equals 15 residues. The V gene's germline CDR1 is MNHEY and CDR2 SMNVEV (reference sequence). The germline V and J ends were trimmed by 7 bases and 4 bases, with 17 bases remaining between them. In DNA, the CDR3 is TGTGCCAGCATCTCCCAGGACAAGACGTACAATGAGCAGTTCTTC. Translation gives CASISQDKTYNEQFF.

This clone was picked up one time. The rearrangement uses TRBV30 and TRBJ2-2, with 7 bases lining up with TRBD2. Germline-derived CDR1 and CDR2 are GTSNPN and SVGIG (reference sequence). The CDR3 consists of 14 residues. The CDR3 protein is CAGRGRVDTGELFF. CDR3 in DNA: TGTGCAGGGAGGGGCAGGGTCGATACCGGGGAGCTGTTTTTT.

This chain joins TRBV5-1 and TRBJ2-7, with 8 bases that match TRBD1. The germline CDR1 and CDR2 sequences are SGHRS and YFSETQ. Losses at the gene ends were 4 bases for V and 2 bases for J; bases not matched to a gene: 8. CDR3 length: 15 residues. Written as DNA, the CDR3 is TGCGCCAGCAGCCCTGGACAGGGTGGCACCTACGAGCAGTACTTC. Amino acids: CASSPGQGGTYEQYF.

This chain connects TRBV2 to TRBJ2-7; D perhaps matches TRBD1 (5 bases). CDR3 length: 15 residues. V was pared by 4 bases and J by 0 bases, with 13 bases between. Germline V gene data show CDR1 as SNHLY and CDR2 as FYNNEI. The CDR3 DNA reads TGTGCCAGCAGTGGTAGGGGCCCTAGCTCCTACGAGCAGTACTTC. Amino acids: CASSGRGPSSYEQYF.

With regard to this clone: One end of the junction does not line up with germline, which may come from a read error. The CDR3 loop reads CARSVKGVNTEAFF. Written as DNA, the CDR3 is TGTGCCCGGAGTGTTAAGGGGGTCAACACTGAAGCTTTCTTT. The chain has TRBV30 and TRBJ1-1, with D maybe TRBD1 (6 bases). Germline V gives CDR1 GTSNPN, CDR2 SVGIG (reference sequence). The CDR3 spans 14 residues.

Only one count was recorded for this clone. The V gene is TRBV25-1, the J gene TRBJ1-6; the D is unclear. Germline values: CDR1 MGHDK, CDR2 SYGVNS. The CDR3 has 17 residues. V was shortened by 3 bases and J by 3 bases, with 15 bases between the two germline ends. Here the CDR3 reads CASSDREGISYNSPLHF. In nucleotides, the CDR3 is TGTGCCAGCAGTGATCGAGAGGGCATAAGCTATAATTCACCCCTCCACTTT.

The rearrangement links TRBV12-5 to TRBJ1-2; 9 nucleotides align to TRBD1. The CDR3 runs to 15 residues. Germline-derived CDR1 and CDR2 are LGHNT and FRNRAP. V shed 1 base and J 4 bases; nucleotides not matched to a gene: 4. CDR3 in amino acids: CASGLANRGLYGYTF. DNA of the CDR3: TGTGCTAGTGGTTTGGCAAACAGGGGGCTCTATGGCTACACCTTC.